This T cell receptor beta chain was recovered during a study of T cell repertoires in ileal Crohn's disease. Study background: About half received postoperative treatment, some 10 with thiopurines and 15 to 20 anti-TNF.

Only in-frame clones appear in the TCRdb table, and some are missing; sequencing was by immunoSEQ multiplex PCR. The sample yields 7,300 or so clones, 80% to 95% seen once. Study results and limitations: Clonal expansions were more frequent in active smokers than non-smokers at surgery. High-frequency clones were more common in sorted CD8 than CD4 cells.

As concerns this clone: Antigen specificity is unknown.

Patients were adults with ileal or ileocolonic Crohn's disease needing resection. Material for sequencing was ileal tissue. The source of this sequence is an adult with Crohn's disease.

The DNA for the CDR3 is TGTGCCAGCAGTGAAATGGGTGCAGGCTCTGGGGCCAACGTCCTGACTTTC. Translated, it gives CASSEMGAGSGANVLTF. This chain joins TRBV6-1 and TRBJ2-6; no clear D. There are 17 residues in the CDR3. CDR1 and CDR2 from the germline V gene are MNHNS and SASEGT. V was cut by 2 bases and J by 0 bases, with 11 bases left in between.